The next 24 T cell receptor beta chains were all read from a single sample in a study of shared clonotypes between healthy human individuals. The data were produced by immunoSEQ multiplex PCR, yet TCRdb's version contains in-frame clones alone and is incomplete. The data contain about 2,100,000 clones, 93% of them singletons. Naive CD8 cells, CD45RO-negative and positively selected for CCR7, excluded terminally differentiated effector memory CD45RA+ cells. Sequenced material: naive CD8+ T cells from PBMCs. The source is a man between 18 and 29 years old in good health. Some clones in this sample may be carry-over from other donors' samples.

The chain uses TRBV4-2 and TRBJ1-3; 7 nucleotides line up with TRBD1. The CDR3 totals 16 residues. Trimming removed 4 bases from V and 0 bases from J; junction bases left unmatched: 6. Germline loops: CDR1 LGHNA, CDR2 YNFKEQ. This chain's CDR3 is CASSRSTGVSGNTIYF. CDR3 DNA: TGTGCCAGCAGCCGGAGCACAGGGGTCTCTGGAAACACCATATATTTT.

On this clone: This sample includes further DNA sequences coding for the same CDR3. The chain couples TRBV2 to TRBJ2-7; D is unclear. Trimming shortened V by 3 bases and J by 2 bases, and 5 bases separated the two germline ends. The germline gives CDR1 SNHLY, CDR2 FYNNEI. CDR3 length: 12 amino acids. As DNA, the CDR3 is TGTGCCAGCAGTGATTCCCCCTACGAGCAGTACTTC. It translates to CASSDSPYEQYF.

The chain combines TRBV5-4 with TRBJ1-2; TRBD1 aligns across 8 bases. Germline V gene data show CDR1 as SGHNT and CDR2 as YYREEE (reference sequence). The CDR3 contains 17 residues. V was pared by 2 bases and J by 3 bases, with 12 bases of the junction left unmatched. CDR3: CASSFWRGRGRDYGYTF. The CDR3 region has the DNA TGTGCCAGCAGCTTCTGGAGGGGCAGGGGGCGCGACTATGGCTACACCTTC.

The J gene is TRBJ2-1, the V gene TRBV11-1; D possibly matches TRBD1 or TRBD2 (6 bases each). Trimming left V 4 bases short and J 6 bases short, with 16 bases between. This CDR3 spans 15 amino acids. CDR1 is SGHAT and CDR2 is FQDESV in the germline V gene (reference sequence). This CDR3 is CASSSAGTPPNEQFF. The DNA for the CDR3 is TGTGCCAGCAGCTCCGCGGGGACACCACCCAATGAGCAGTTCTTC.

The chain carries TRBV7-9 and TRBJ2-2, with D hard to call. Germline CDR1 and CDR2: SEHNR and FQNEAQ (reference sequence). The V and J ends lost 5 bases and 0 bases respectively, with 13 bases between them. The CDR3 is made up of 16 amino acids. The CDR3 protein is CASSPIDRPNTGELFF. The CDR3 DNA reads TGTGCCAGCAGCCCTATTGATCGGCCGAACACCGGGGAGCTGTTTTTT.

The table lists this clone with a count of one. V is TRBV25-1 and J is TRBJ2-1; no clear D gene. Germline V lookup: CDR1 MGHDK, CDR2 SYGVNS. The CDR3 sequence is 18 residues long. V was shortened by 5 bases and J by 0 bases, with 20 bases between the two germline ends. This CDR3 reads CASSPPVGPSSSYNEQFF. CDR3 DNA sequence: TGTGCCAGCAGTCCACCAGTAGGGCCTTCCAGCTCCTACAATGAGCAGTTCTTC.

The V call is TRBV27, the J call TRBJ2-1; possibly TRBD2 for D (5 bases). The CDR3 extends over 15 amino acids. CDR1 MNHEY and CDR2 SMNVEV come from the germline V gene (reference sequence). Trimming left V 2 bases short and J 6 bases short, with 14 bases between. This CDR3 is CASSLPPWRVNEQFF. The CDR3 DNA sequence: TGTGCCAGCAGTTTACCCCCCTGGCGGGTCAATGAGCAGTTCTTC.

The CDR3 here is CASGYLVLGQGTTYGYTF. DNA for the CDR3: TGTGCTAGTGGTTATCTTGTGCTGGGGCAGGGGACTACCTATGGCTACACCTTC. The J gene is TRBJ1-2, the V gene TRBV12-5, with a weak D call TRBD1 (6 bases). Germline assignment: CDR1 LGHNT and CDR2 FRNRAP. The CDR3 covers 18 residues. Trimming took off 4 bases at V and 4 bases at J, with 25 bases between the two ends.

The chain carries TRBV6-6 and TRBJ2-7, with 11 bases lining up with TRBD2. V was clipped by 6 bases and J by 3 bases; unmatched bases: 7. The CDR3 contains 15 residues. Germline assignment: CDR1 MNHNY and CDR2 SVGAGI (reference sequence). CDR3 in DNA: TGTGCCAGCAGCCTGACCGGGACTAGCGGCTACGAGCAGTACTTC. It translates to CASSLTGTSGYEQYF.

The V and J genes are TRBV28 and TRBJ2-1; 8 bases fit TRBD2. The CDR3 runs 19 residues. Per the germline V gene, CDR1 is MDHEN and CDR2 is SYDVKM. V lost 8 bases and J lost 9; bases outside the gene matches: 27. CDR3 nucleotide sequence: TGTGCCAGCGTCCCGCGGGGGGCCATATATCGATCCCCAGGAAGTGAGCAGTTCTTC. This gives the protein CASVPRGAIYRSPGSEQFF.

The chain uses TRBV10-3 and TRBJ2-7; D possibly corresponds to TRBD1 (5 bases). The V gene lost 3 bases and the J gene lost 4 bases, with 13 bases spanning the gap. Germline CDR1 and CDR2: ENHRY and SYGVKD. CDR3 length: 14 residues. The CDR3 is CAISDGADIYEQYF. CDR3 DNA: TGTGCCATCAGTGATGGGGCAGACATTTACGAGCAGTACTTC.

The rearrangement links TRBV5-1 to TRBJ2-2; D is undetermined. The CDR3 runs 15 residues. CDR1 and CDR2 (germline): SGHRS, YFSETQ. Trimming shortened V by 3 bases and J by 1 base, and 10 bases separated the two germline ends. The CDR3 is CASSSDWRNTGELFF. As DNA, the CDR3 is TGCGCCAGCAGCTCAGACTGGCGGAACACCGGGGAGCTGTTTTTT.

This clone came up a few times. CDR3 sequence reads: CASSFEPGPGYSEAFF. The CDR3 coding sequence is TGTGCCAGCAGCTTTGAACCGGGACCCGGGTATAGTGAAGCTTTCTTT. V usage is TRBV7-6 and J usage is TRBJ1-1, with D perhaps matching TRBD1 (5 bases). Trimming took 3 bases from V and 7 from J, leaving 21 bases between them. Germline V lookup: CDR1 SGHVS, CDR2 FNYEAQ. CDR3 length equals 16 residues.

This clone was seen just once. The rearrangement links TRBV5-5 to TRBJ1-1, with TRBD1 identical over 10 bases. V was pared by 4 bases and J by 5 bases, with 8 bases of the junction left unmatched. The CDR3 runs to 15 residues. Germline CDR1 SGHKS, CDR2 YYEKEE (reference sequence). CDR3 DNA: TGTGCCAGCAGCCTCGCCGGGACAGGGGAGACTGAAGCTTTCTTT. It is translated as CASSLAGTGETEAFF.

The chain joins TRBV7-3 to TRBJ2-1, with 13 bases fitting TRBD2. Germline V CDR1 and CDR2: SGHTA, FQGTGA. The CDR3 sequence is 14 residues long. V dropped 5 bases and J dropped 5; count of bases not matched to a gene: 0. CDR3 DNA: TGTGCCAGCAGCACTAGCGGGAGGGACAATGAGCAGTTCTTC. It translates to CASSTSGRDNEQFF.

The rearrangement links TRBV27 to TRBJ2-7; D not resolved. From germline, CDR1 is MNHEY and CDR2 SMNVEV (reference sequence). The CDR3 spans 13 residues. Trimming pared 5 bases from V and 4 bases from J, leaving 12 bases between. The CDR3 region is CASSRDTDYEQYF. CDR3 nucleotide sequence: TGTGCCAGCAGTCGAGATACGGATTACGAGCAGTACTTC.

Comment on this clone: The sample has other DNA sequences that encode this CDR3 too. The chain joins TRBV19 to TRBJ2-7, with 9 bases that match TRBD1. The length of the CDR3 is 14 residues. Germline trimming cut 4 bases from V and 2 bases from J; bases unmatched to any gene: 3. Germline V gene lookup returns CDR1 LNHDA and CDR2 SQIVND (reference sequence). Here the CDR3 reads CASSNRGPTYEQYF. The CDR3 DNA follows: TGTGCCAGTAGTAACAGGGGGCCAACCTACGAGCAGTACTTC.

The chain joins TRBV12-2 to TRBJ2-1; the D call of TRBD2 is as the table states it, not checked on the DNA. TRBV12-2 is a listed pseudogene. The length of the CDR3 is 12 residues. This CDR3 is CLSGKGVYEQFF. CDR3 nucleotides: TGTTTGAGCGGGAAGGGTGTGTATGAGCAGTTCTTC.

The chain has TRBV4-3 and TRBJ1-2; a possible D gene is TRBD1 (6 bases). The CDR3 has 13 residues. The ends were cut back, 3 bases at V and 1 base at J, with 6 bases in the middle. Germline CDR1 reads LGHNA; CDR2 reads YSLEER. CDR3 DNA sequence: TGCGCCAGCAGCCACAGGGGTAACTATGGCTACACCTTC. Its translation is CASSHRGNYGYTF.

CDR3 in amino acids: CASSFSSGARDEKLFF. The DNA of the CDR3 is TGTGCCAGCAGTTTTTCTTCAGGGGCGAGGGATGAAAAACTGTTTTTT. This chain joins TRBV27 and TRBJ1-4, with D perhaps TRBD1 (6 bases). The V end was cut by 3 bases, the J end by 6 bases, with 17 bases between. The CDR3 is 16 amino acids. Per germline, CDR1 MNHEY and CDR2 SMNVEV (reference sequence).

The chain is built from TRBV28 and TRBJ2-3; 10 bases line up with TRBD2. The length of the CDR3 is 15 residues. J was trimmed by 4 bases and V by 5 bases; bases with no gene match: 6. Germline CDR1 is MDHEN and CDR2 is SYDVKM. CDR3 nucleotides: TGTGCCAGCAGTCCTAGCGGGAGCTGGGCAGATACGCAGTATTTT. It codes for CASSPSGSWADTQYF.

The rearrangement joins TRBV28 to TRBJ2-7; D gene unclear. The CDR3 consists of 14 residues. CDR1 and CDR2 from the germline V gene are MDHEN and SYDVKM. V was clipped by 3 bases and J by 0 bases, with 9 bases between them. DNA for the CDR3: TGTGCCAGCAGTTTCTTCCAGGCCTCCTACGAGCAGTACTTC. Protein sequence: CASSFFQASYEQYF. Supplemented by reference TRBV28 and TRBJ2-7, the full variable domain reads DVKVTQSSRYLVKRTGEKVFLECVQDMDHENMFWYRQDPGLGLRLIYFSYDVKMKEKGDIPEGYSVSREKKERFSLILESASTNQTSMYLCASSFFQASYEQYFGPGTRLTVT.

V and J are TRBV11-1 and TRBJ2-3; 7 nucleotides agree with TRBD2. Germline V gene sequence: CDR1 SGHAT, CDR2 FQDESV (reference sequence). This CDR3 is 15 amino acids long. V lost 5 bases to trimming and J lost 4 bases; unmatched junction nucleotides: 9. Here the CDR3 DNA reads TGTGCCAGCAGCCAAGTCGGCGGGAGTGCAGATACGCAGTATTTT. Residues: CASSQVGGSADTQYF.

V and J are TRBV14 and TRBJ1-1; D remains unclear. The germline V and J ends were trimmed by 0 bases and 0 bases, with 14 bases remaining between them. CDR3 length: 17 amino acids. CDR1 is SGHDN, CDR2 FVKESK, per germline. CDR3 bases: TGTGCCAGCAGCCAAGACAGAGGCGGGTCGATGAACACTGAAGCTTTCTTT. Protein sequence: CASSQDRGGSMNTEAFF.